This T cell receptor beta chain was recorded in a study of memory CD4+ T cells and cytomegalovirus serostatus. Findings and caveats of the study: Each of 65 to 75 CMV-associated TCRbeta sequences occurred in one to five individuals. Suggested: most of the CMV-linked TCR signature lies in CD4+ memory cells.

A remark on this clone: Its antigen remains unidentified.

Single viable CD3+CD4+CD8-CD45RO+ cells were sorted as the memory CD4+ T cells. Serostatus was set by detecting CMV pp150, pp28, p38, p52 IgG. Germline CDR1 reads SGHRS; CDR2 reads YFSETQ. The CDR3 loop spans 15 amino acids. Trimming took off 0 bases at V and 0 bases at J, with 10 bases between the two ends. Assay used: immunoSEQ multiplex PCR; TCRdb lists only in-frame clones, some missing. Of around 76,000 clones in the sample, approximately 78% were seen once. The sequence derives from an adult in good health and CMV-seropositive. The rearrangement uses TRBV5-1 and TRBJ2-7; D ambiguous. Sequenced sample: memory CD4+ T cells from blood. CDR3 nucleotides: TGCGCCAGCAGCTTGGGCAGGATGAGCTCCTACGAGCAGTACTTC. It translates to CASSLGRMSSYEQYF.